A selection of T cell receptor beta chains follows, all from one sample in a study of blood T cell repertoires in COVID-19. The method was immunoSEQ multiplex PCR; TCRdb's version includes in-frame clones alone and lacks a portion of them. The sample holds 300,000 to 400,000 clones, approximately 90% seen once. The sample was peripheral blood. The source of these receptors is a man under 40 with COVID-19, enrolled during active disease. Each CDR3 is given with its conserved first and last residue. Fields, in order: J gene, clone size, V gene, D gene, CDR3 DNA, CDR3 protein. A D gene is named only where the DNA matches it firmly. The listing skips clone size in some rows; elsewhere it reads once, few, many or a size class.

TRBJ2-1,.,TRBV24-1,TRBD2,TGTGCCACCAGATCTAGCGGGGGAAACTACAATGAGCAGTTCTTC,CATRSSGGNYNEQFF
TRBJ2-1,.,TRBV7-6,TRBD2,TGTGCCAGCAGCTCGATGGGACTAGCGGGAGGGTCATCCTACAATGAGCAGTTCTTC,CASSSMGLAGGSSYNEQFF
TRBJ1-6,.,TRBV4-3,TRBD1,TGCGCCAGCAGCCAAGATCACCGGGACAGCTATTCACCCCTCCACTTT,CASSQDHRDSYSPLHF
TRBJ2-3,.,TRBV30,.,TGTGCCTGGAGTGTGGGCGGGCCGTCCACAGATACGCAGTATTTT,CAWSVGGPSTDTQYF
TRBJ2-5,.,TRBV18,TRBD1,TGTGCCAGCTCACCCAGGACAGGGACCCAGTACTTC,CASSPRTGTQYF
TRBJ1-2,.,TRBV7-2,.,TGTGCCAGCAGCACCTACCTCAGGGATGGCTACACCTTC,CASSTYLRDGYTF
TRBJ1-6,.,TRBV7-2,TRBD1,TGTGCCAGCAGTAGGGACAGGGGATACTCACCCCTCCACTTT,CASSRDRGYSPLHF
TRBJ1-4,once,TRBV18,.,TGTGCCAGCTCACCAAGAGACTCTAATGAAAAACTGTTTTTT,CASSPRDSNEKLFF
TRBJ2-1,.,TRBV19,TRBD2,TGTGCCAGTAGTATCCTAATAGCGGGGTCCTACAATGAGCAGTTCTTC,CASSILIAGSYNEQFF
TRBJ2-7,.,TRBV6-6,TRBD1,TGTGCCAGCAGGGAGCCGGGACAGGGGACTTACGAGCAGTACTTC,CASREPGQGTYEQYF
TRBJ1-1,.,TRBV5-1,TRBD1,TGCGCCAGCAGCTTAGACAGGGTGGTGAACACTGAAGCTTTCTTT,CASSLDRVVNTEAFF
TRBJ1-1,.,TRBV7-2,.,TGTGCCAGCAGCCCTGAGGCCGTGAACACTGAAGCTTTCTTT,CASSPEAVNTEAFF
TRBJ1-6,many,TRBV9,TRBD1,TGTGCCAGCAGCGTAGAGGGACAGGGATATGGCTCACCCCTCCACTTT,CASSVEGQGYGSPLHF
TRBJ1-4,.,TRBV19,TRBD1,TGTGCCAGTAGTATCCGAACAGGGGAAGCGACTAATGAAAAACTGTTTTTT,CASSIRTGEATNEKLFF
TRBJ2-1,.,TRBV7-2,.,TGTGCCAGCAGCTTAGCCCTCACTAGCTCCTACAATGAGCAGTTCTTC,CASSLALTSSYNEQFF
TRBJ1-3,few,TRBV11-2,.,TGTGCCAGCAGCCCCTCAGCAGGGGCTGGAAACACCATATATTTT,CASSPSAGAGNTIYF
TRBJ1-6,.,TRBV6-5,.,TGTGCCAGCAGCCAGGGTGGTTACTATAATTCACCCCTCCACTTT,CASSQGGYYNSPLHF
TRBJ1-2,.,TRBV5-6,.,TGTGCCAGCAGCCCCCGGGTCAGGGTCTATGGCTACACCTTC,CASSPRVRVYGYTF
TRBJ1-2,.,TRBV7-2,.,TGTGCCAGCAGCTTAGAGGCAGTATCTTTTTTCGAGGGCGGCTACACCTTC,CASSLEAVSFFEGGYTF
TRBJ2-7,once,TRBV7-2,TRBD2,TGTGCCAGCAGCTTAGCGGGGAGGGCCTACGAGCAGTACTTC,CASSLAGRAYEQYF
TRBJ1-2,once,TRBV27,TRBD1,TGTGCCAGCAGTCCCAGGGACAGGGGGGTCTCTGGCTACACCTTC,CASSPRDRGVSGYTF
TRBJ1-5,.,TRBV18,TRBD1,TGTGCCAGCTCACCGATCGGAACCATGGGGACAGGGGGCGGTCAGCCCCAGCATTTT,CASSPIGTMGTGGGQPQHF
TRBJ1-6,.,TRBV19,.,TGTGCCACCGCCCTAAGCTCCTATAATTCACCCCTCCACTTT,CATALSSYNSPLHF
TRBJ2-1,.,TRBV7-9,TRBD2,TGTGCCAGCAGCTTACTAGCGGGAGGGAATGAGCAGTTCTTC,CASSLLAGGNEQFF
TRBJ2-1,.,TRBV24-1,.,TGTGCCACCAGTGCCGGGATGAACAATGAGCAGTTCTTC,CATSAGMNNEQFF
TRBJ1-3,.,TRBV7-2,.,TGTGCCAGCAGCCCCAATCCAATCCCTGGAAACACCATATATTTT,CASSPNPIPGNTIYF
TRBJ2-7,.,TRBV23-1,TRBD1,TGCGCCAGCAGTCAACCGGGACAGGGGAACTACGAGCAGTACTTC,CASSQPGQGNYEQYF
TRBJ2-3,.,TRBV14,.,TGTGCCAGCAGCCAAGAAAGGGGCACTAATCAGTATTTT,CASSQERGTNQYF
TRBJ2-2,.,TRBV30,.,TGTGCCTGGAGTATCGGTTCCGGGGAGCTGTTTTTT,CAWSIGSGELFF